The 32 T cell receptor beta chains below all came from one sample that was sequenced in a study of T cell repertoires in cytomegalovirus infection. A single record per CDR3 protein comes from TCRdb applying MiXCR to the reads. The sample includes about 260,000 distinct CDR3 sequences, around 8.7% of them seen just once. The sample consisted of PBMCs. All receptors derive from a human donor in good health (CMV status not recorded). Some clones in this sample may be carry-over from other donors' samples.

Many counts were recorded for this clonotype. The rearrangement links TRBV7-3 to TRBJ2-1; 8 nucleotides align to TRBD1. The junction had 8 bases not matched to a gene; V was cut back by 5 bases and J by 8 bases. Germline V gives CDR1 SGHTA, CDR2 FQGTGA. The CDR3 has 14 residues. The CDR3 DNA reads TGTGCCAGCAGCCCAGCTTCAGGGGGCTATGAGCAGTTCTTC. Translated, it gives CASSPASGGYEQFF. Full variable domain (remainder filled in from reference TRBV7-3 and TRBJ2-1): GAGVSQTPSNKVTEKGKYVELRCDPISGHTALYWYRQSLGQGPEFLIYFQGTGAADDSGLPNDRFFAVRPEGSVSTLKIQRTERGDSAVYLCASSPASGGYEQFFGPGTRLTVL.

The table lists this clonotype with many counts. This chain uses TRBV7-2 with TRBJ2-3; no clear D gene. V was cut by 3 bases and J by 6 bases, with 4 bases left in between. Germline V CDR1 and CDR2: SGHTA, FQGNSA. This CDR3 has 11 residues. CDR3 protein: CASSFRDTQYF. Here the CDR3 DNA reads TGTGCCAGCAGCTTCCGGGATACGCAGTATTTT.

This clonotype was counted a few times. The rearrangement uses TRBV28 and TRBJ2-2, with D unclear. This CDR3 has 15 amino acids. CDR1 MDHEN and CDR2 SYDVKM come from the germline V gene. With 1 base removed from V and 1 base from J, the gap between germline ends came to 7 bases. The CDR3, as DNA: TGTGCCAGCAGTTTATCACGGGTGAACACCGGGGAGCTGTTTTTT. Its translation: CASSLSRVNTGELFF.

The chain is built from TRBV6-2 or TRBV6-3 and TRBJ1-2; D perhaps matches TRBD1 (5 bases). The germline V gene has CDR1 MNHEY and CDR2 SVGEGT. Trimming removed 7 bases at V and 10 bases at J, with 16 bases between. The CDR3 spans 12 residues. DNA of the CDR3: TGTGCCAGCACATTCCAGGGATTAGACTACACCTTC. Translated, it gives CASTFQGLDYTF.

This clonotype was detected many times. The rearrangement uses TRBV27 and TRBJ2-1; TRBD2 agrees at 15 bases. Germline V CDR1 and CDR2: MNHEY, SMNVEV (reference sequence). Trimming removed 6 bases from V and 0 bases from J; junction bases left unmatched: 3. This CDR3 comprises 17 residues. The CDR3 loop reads CASSGLAGGFSYNEQFF. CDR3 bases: TGTGCCAGCAGCGGACTAGCGGGAGGGTTCTCCTACAATGAGCAGTTCTTC.

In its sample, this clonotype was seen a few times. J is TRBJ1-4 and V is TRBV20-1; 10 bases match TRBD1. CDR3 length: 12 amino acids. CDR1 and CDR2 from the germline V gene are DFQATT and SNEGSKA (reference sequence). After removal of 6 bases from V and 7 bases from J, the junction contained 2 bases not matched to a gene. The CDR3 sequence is CSAGQGSEKLFF. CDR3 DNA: TGCAGTGCGGGACAGGGGAGTGAAAAACTGTTTTTT.

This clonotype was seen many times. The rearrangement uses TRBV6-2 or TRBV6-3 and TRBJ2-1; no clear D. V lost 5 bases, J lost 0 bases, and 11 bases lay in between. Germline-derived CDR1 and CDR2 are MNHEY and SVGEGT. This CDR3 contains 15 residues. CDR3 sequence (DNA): TGTGCCAGCAGTAGATGGTTGAGCTCCTACAATGAGCAGTTCTTC. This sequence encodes CASSRWLSSYNEQFF.

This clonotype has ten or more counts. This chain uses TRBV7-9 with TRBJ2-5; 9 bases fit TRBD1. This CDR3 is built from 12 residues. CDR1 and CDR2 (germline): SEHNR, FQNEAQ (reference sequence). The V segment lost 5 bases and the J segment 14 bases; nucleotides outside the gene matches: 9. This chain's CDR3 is CASSMEQGAHYF. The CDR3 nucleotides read TGTGCCAGCAGCATGGAACAGGGGGCTCACTACTTC.

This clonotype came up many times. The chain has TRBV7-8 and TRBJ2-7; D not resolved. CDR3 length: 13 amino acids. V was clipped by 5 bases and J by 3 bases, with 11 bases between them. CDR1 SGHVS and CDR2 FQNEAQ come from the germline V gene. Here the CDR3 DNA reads TGTGCCAGCAGCCCCCGTGGGAACTACGAGCAGTACTTC. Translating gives CASSPRGNYEQYF.

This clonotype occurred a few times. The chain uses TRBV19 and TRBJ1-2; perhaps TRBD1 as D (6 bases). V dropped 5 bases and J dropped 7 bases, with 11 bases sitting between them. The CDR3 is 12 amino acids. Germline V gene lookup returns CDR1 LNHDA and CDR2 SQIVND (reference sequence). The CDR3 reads CASSARGGGYTF. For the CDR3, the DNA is TGTGCCAGTAGTGCCAGGGGTGGTGGCTACACCTTC.

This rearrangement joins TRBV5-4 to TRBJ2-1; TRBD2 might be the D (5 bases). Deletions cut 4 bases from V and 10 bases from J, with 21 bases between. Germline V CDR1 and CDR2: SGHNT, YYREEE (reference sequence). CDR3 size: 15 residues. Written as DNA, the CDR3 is TGTGCCAGCAGCCGGGCAGGACTGACCAATGAAGAGCAGTTCTTC. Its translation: CASSRAGLTNEEQFF.

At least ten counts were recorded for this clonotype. CDR3 nucleotide sequence: TGTGCCAGCAGCTTAGTAGGGACTAGCGGCCTATACGAGCAGTACTTC. This codes for CASSLVGTSGLYEQYF. V is TRBV7-2 and J is TRBJ2-7, with 11 bases aligning to TRBD2. The CDR3 loop spans 16 amino acids. In germline, CDR1 is SGHTA, CDR2 FQGNSA. The J segment lost 4 bases and the V segment lost 1 base, leaving 6 bases of the junction unmatched.

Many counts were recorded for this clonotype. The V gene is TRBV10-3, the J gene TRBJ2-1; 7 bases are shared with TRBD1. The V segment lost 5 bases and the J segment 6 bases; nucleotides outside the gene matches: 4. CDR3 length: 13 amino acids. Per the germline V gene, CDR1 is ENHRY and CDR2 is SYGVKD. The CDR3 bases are TGTGCCATCAGTTTGGACAGGCCCAATGAGCAGTTCTTC. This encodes CAISLDRPNEQFF.

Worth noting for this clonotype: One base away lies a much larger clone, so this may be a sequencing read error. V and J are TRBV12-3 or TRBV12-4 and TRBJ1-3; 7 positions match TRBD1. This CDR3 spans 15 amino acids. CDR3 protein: CASSRDSFSGNAIYF. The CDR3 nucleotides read TGTGCCAGCAGTCGGGACAGCTTCTCTGGAAACGCCATATATTTT.

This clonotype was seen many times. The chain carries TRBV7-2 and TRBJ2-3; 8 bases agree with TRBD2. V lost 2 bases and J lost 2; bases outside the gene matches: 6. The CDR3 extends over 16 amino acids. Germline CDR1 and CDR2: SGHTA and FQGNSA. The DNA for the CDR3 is TGTGCCAGCAGCTTACTAGGGCGGGGGGTCACAGATACGCAGTATTTT. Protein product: CASSLLGRGVTDTQYF.

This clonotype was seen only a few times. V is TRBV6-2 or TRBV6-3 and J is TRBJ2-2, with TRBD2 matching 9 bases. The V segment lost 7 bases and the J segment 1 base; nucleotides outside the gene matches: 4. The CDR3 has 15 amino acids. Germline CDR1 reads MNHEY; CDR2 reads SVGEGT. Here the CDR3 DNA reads TGTGCCAGCAATCCTAGCGGGAAGAACACCGGGGAGCTGTTTTTT. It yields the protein CASNPSGKNTGELFF.

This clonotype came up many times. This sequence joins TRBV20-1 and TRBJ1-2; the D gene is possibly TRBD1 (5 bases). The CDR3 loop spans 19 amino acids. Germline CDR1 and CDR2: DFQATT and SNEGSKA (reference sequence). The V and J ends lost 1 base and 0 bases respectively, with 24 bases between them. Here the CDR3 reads CSARGSGTAERWANYGYTF. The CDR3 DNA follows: TGCAGTGCTAGAGGGTCCGGGACCGCGGAGCGTTGGGCTAACTATGGCTACACCTTC.

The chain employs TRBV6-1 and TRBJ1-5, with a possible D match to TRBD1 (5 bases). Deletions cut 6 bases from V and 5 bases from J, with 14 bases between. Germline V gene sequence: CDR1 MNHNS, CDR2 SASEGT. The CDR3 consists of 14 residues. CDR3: CASRPLGTHQPQHF. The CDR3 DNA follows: TGTGCCAGCAGACCGCTGGGGACCCATCAGCCCCAGCATTTT.

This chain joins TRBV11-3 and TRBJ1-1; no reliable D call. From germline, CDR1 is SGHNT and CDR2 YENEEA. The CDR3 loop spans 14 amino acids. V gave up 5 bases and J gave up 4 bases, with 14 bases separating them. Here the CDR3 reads CASSPTSLGTEAFF. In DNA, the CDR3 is TGTGCCAGCAGCCCGACGTCTCTTGGCACTGAAGCTTTCTTT.

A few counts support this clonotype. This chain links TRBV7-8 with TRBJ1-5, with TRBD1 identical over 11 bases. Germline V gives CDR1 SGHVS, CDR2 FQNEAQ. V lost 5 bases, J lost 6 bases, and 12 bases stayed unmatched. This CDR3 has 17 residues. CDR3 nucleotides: TGTGCCAGCAGCCCATATGGACAGGGGGCGAACGGTCAGCCCCAGCATTTT. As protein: CASSPYGQGANGQPQHF.

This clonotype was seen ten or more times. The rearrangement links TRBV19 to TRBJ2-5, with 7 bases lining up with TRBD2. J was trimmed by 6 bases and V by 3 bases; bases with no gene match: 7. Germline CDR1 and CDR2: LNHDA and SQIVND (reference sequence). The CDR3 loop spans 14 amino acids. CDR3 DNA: TGTGCCAGTAGTATGGCGGGAGCTAGGAAGACCCAGTACTTC. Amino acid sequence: CASSMAGARKTQYF.

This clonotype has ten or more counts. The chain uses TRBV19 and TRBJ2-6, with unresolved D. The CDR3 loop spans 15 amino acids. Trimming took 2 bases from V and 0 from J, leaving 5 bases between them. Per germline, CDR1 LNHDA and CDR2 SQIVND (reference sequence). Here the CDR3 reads CASSISRSGANVLTF. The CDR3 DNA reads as TGTGCCAGTAGTATATCCCGCTCTGGGGCCAACGTCCTGACTTTC. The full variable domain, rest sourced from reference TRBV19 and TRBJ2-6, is DGGITQSPKYLFRKEGQNVTLSCEQNLNHDAMYWYRQDPGQGLRLIYYSQIVNDFQKGDIAEGYSVSREKKESFPLTVTSAQKNPTAFYLCASSISRSGANVLTFGAGSRLTVL.

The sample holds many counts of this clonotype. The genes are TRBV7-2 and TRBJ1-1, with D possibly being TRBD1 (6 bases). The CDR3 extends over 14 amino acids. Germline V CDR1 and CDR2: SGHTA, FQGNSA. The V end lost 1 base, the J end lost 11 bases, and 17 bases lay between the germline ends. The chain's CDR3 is CASSLESGTGMAFF. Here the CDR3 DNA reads TGTGCCAGCAGCTTAGAGAGTGGCACAGGGATGGCTTTCTTT.

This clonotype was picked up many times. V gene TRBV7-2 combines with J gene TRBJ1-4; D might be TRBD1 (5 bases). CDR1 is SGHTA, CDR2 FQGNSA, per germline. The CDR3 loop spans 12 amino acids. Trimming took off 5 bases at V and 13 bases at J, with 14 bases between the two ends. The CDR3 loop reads CASSKDKTVLFF. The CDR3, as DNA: TGTGCCAGCAGCAAAGACAAGACAGTACTGTTTTTT.

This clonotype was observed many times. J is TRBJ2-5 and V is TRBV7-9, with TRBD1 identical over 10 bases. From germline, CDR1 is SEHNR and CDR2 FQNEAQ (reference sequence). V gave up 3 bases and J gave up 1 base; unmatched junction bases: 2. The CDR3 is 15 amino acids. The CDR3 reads CASSFGDRGQETQYF. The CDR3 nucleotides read TGTGCCAGCAGCTTTGGGGACAGGGGCCAAGAGACCCAGTACTTC.

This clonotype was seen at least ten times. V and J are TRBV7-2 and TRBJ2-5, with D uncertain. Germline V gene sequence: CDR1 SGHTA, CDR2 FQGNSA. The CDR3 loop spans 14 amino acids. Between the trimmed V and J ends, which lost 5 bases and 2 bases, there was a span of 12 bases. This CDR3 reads CASSPSGAQETQYF. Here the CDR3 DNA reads TGTGCCAGCAGCCCCAGTGGTGCACAAGAGACCCAGTACTTC.

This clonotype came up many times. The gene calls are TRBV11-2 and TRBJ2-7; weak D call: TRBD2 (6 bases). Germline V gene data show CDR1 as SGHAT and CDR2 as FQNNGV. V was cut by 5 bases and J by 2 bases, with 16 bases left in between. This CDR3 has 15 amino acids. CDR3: CASSPIGGLPYEQYF. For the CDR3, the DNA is TGTGCCAGCAGCCCAATTGGAGGGCTTCCCTACGAGCAGTACTTC. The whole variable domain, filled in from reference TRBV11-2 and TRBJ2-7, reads EAGVAQSPRYKIIEKRQSVAFWCNPISGHATLYWYQQILGQGPKLLIQFQNNGVVDDSQLPKDRFSAERLKGVDSTLKIQPAKLEDSAVYLCASSPIGGLPYEQYFGPGTRLTVT.

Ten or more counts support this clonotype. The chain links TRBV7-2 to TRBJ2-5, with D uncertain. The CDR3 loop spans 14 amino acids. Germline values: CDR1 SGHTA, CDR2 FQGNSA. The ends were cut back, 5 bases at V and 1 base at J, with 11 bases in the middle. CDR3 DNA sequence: TGTGCCAGCAGCCGGAGAGAATTCCAAGAGACCCAGTACTTC. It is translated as CASSRREFQETQYF. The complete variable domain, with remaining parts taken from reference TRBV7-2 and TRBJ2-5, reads GAGVSQSPSNKVTEKGKDVELRCDPISGHTALYWYRQSLGQGLEFLIYFQGNSAPDKSGLPSDRFSAERTGGSVSTLTIQRTQQEDSAVYLCASSRREFQETQYFGPGTRLLVL.

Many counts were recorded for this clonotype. Written as DNA, the CDR3 is TGTGCCAGCAGCTCCCTACCCACAGGTGGCTATGGCTACACCTTC. Its translation: CASSSLPTGGYGYTF. The chain links TRBV7-2 to TRBJ1-2, with D possibly being TRBD1 (5 bases). The germline V and J ends were trimmed by 4 bases and 4 bases, with 16 bases remaining between them. This CDR3 spans 15 amino acids. Germline V gene data show CDR1 as SGHTA and CDR2 as FQGNSA. Filled out from reference TRBV7-2 and TRBJ1-2, the complete variable domain reads GAGVSQSPSNKVTEKGKDVELRCDPISGHTALYWYRQSLGQGLEFLIYFQGNSAPDKSGLPSDRFSAERTGGSVSTLTIQRTQQEDSAVYLCASSSLPTGGYGYTFGSGTRLTVV.

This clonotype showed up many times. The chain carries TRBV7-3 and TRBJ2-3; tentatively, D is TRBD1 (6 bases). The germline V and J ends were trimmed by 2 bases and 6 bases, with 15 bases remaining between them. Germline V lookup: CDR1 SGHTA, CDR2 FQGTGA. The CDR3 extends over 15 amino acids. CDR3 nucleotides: TGTGCCAGCAGCTTACAGGGGTCCGGAGGCGATACGCAGTATTTT. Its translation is CASSLQGSGGDTQYF.

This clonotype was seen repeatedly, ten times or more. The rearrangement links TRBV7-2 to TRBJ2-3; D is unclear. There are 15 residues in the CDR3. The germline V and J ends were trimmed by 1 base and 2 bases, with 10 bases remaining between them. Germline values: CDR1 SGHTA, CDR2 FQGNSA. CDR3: CASSLGRHPTDTQYF. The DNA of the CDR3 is TGTGCCAGCAGCTTAGGGCGGCACCCCACAGATACGCAGTATTTT.

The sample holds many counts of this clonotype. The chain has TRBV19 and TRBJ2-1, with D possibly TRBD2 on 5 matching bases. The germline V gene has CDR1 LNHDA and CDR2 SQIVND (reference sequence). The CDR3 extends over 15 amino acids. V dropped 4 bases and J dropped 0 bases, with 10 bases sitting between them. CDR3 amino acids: CASSTGRDSYNEQFF. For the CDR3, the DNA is TGTGCCAGTAGTACGGGCCGGGACTCCTACAATGAGCAGTTCTTC.